Listed below are T cell receptor beta chains from one sample, sequenced in a study of OX40 agonist ivuxolimab in advanced cancers. TCRdb keeps only in-frame clones here, not all; method: immunoSEQ multiplex PCR. Altogether around 100,000 clones are present, around nine tenths being singletons, with the ten largest covering around 0.16%. The sequencing used CD4+ or CD8+ T cells sorted from blood, collected in a trial of the OX40 agonist ivuxolimab. Receptors were obtained from an adult with an advanced solid tumor such as melanoma, head and neck, liver or kidney cancer. Both conserved end residues are part of each CDR3.

j_gene | v_gene | CDR3aa
TRBJ2-3 | TRBV7-2 | CASSLRGGRAIDTQYF
TRBJ2-4 | TRBV5-6 | CASSPAGRTTSGRLNIQYF
TRBJ2-2 | TRBV19 | CASRREPATGELFF
TRBJ2-7 | TRBV23-1 | CASSQSLGATYEQYF
TRBJ2-7 | TRBV18 | CASSPQGISYEQYF
TRBJ1-1 | TRBV19 | CASSIPTGGVTEAFF
TRBJ2-7 | TRBV2 | CASMPGTGGYEQYF
TRBJ1-3 | TRBV5-4 | CASSLRDTSRSGNTIYF
TRBJ2-7 | TRBV5-1 | CASSWGQGASEQYF
TRBJ1-4 | TRBV27 | CASRGGGRRANEKLFF
TRBJ1-4 | TRBV27 | CASSLVSGWGEKLFF
TRBJ2-7 | TRBV25-1 | CASRGLGYYEQYF
TRBJ2-2 | TRBV5-8 | CASVRDTGELFF
TRBJ2-7 | TRBV6-6 | CASSPARGVSYEQYF
TRBJ1-5 | TRBV27 | CASSYSRGSYLF
TRBJ2-4 | TRBV7-9 | CASSPRTVLAKNIQYF
TRBJ2-1 | TRBV6-1 | CASSVKREYSEQFF
TRBJ1-2 | TRBV18 | CASSPDRYGYTF
TRBJ2-5 | TRBV7-3 | CASSLFGRGQKETQYF
TRBJ1-2 | TRBV29-1 | CSAAARGSNYGYTF
TRBJ2-5 | TRBV5-1 | CASSPTRQETQYF